Listed below are T cell receptor beta chains from one sample, sequenced in a study of T-cell reconstitution after alpha-beta-depleted transplantation in children. A single record per CDR3 protein comes from TCRdb applying MiXCR to the PCR reads. The sample yields about 340,000 distinct CDR3 sequences, about 17% seen once. The sample was PBMCs, mostly from graft donor cells, taken 360 days after TCRalphabeta/CD19-depleted stem cell transplant. The receptors were sampled from a male patient between 2 and 10 years old who had a stem cell transplant for acute lymphoblastic leukemia, so the T cells may come from the graft donor. CDR3s include the opening cysteine and the closing phenylalanine or tryptophan. The D gene is left open where the match is weak. A clone size is listed for some rows: how often the clone was seen (once, few, many), or a class if it is expanded.

j_gene | abundance | v_gene | d_gene | CDR3aa | CDR3nt
TRBJ2-1 | NA | TRBV12-3/TRBV12-4 | TRBD2 | CASSLARGWSGSSYNEQFF | TGTGCCAGCAGTTTAGCCCGCGGGTGGAGCGGGAGCTCCTACAATGAGCAGTTCTTC
TRBJ2-3 | few | TRBV6-5 | TRBD2 | CASSYQFPSGRLDTQYF | TGTGCCAGCAGTTACCAATTCCCTAGCGGGAGGCTAGATACGCAGTATTTT
TRBJ1-1 | NA | TRBV28 | NA | CASSLWARGWNTEAFF | TGTGCCAGCAGTTTATGGGCCCGGGGTTGGAACACTGAAGCTTTCTTT
TRBJ2-2 | NA | TRBV15 | TRBD2 | CATSGPWTSHTGELFF | TGTGCCACCAGCGGACCTTGGACTAGCCACACCGGGGAGCTGTTTTTT
TRBJ2-2 | few | TRBV9 | NA | CASSVEAGAELFF | TGTGCCAGCAGCGTAGAGGCGGGGGCGGAGCTGTTTTTT
TRBJ1-4 | few | TRBV28 | NA | CASTTRTWDGNEKLFF | TGTGCCAGCACCACCCGGACATGGGACGGGAATGAAAAACTGTTTTTT
TRBJ2-3 | NA | TRBV7-9 | TRBD2 | CASSSYSGSGTDTQYF | TGTGCCAGCAGCTCATATAGCGGGAGCGGGACAGATACGCAGTATTTT
TRBJ2-6 | NA | TRBV7-3 | NA | CASLGQFSGANVLTF | TGTGCCAGCCTGGGACAATTTTCGGGGGCCAACGTCCTGACTTTC
TRBJ2-5 | few | TRBV12-3/TRBV12-4 | TRBD1 | CASSLFPTGGHSQETQYF | TGTGCCAGCAGTTTATTTCCGACAGGGGGCCACTCGCAAGAGACCCAGTACTTC
TRBJ2-3 | NA | TRBV10-3 | TRBD2 | CAISGTSDTDTQYF | TGTGCCATCAGTGGGACTAGCGACACAGATACGCAGTATTTT
TRBJ1-2 | NA | TRBV29-1 | NA | CSVRGGLYGYTF | TGCAGCGTTAGAGGGGGGCTCTATGGCTACACCTTC
TRBJ2-1 | few | TRBV7-2 | NA | CASLSGLLNNEQFF | TGTGCCAGCTTGAGCGGGCTCCTCAACAATGAGCAGTTCTTC
TRBJ2-1 | few | TRBV4-1 | TRBD2 | CASSQVLAEQFF | TGCGCCAGCAGCCAAGTACTAGCGGAGCAGTTCTTC
TRBJ2-7 | NA | TRBV27 | NA | CASRGLGDYEQYF | TGTGCCAGCAGGGGGCTGGGGGACTACGAGCAGTACTTC
TRBJ1-2 | many | TRBV9 | TRBD1 | CASSVGQGNYGYTF | TGTGCCAGCAGCGTAGGACAGGGCAACTATGGCTACACCTTC
TRBJ2-7 | NA | TRBV12-3/TRBV12-4 | NA | CASSLAGVGLYEQYF | TGTGCCAGCAGTTTAGCGGGGGTCGGACTTTACGAGCAGTACTTC
TRBJ2-7 | NA | TRBV18 | NA | CASSPTRQASEQYF | TGTGCCAGCTCACCTACCCGGCAGGCCAGCGAGCAGTACTTC
TRBJ2-1 | few | TRBV6-2/TRBV6-3 | TRBD2 | CASSLGLAEVPPNYNEQFF | TGTGCCAGCAGTCTCGGACTAGCGGAAGTACCCCCGAATTACAATGAGCAGTTCTTC
TRBJ2-1 | few | TRBV6-2/TRBV6-3 | NA | CASSLLGLYEQFF | TGTGCCAGCAGTCTACTAGGGCTCTATGAGCAGTTCTTC
TRBJ1-1 | NA | TRBV20-1 | NA | CSARVTLGTVRGLNTEAFF | TGCAGTGCTAGAGTTACCCTCGGGACGGTTAGGGGGTTGAACACTGAAGCTTTCTTT
TRBJ2-7 | many | TRBV18 | TRBD1 | CASSPSPQGIDEQYF | TGTGCCAGCTCACCATCCCCACAGGGGATAGACGAGCAGTACTTC
TRBJ1-6 | many | TRBV20-1 | NA | CSASWGMNSPLHF | TGCAGTGCTAGTTGGGGGATGAATTCACCCCTCCACTTT
TRBJ2-1 | NA | TRBV6-2/TRBV6-3 | NA | CASTVLWRTNEQFF | TGTGCCAGCACCGTTCTCTGGCGGACCAATGAGCAGTTCTTC
TRBJ2-2 | NA | TRBV20-1 | NA | CSASGGWETMNTGELFF | TGCAGTGCTAGTGGGGGCTGGGAGACCATGAACACCGGGGAGCTGTTTTTT
TRBJ1-4 | NA | TRBV28 | NA | CASRQGLGYNEKLFF | TGTGCCAGCAGACAGGGTTTGGGGTATAATGAAAAACTGTTTTTT
TRBJ2-4 | NA | TRBV21-1 | NA | CASPPPEGLAKNIQYF | TGTGCCAGCCCCCCCCCGGAGGGCCTAGCCAAAAACATTCAGTACTTC
TRBJ2-3 | few | TRBV4-3 | NA | CASSRLSGRSTDTQYF | TGCGCCAGCAGCCGCCTGTCGGGGAGGTCCACAGATACGCAGTATTTT
TRBJ2-4 | NA | TRBV20-1 | NA | CSARDRSGVAAKNIQYF | TGCAGTGCTAGAGATCGTTCCGGGGTGGCAGCCAAAAACATTCAGTACTTC
TRBJ2-7 | NA | TRBV5-1 | TRBD2 | CASSLASGILTYEQYF | TGCGCCAGCAGCTTGGCTAGCGGGATTCTTACCTACGAGCAGTACTTC
TRBJ2-1 | few | TRBV11-1 | TRBD1 | CASSPGTEYNEQFF | TGTGCCAGCAGCCCCGGGACAGAATACAATGAGCAGTTCTTC
TRBJ1-3 | few | TRBV1 | NA | CTSSQDLPSGTGSGNTIYF | TGCACCAGCAGCCAAGATCTCCCCTCCGGGACAGGCTCTGGAAACACCATATATTTT
TRBJ2-1 | few | TRBV19 | NA | CASSIRQGGFGYNEQFF | TGTGCCAGTAGTATACGACAGGGAGGGTTTGGCTACAATGAGCAGTTCTTC
TRBJ2-1 | many | TRBV12-3/TRBV12-4 | NA | CASSLVTNEQFF | TGTGCCAGCAGTTTGGTTACTAATGAGCAGTTCTTC
TRBJ2-2 | few | TRBV7-9 | TRBD1 | CASSFRQGRSGELFF | TGTGCCAGCAGCTTTAGACAGGGTCGGTCCGGGGAGCTGTTTTTT
TRBJ2-6 | few | TRBV5-1 | NA | CASNPQGSGANVLTF | TGCGCCAGCAATCCTCAGGGATCTGGGGCCAACGTCCTGACTTTC
TRBJ2-3 | NA | TRBV7-2 | NA | CASSPEPYADTQYF | TGTGCCAGCAGCCCGGAACCGTATGCAGATACGCAGTATTTT
TRBJ2-5 | many | TRBV27 | TRBD2 | CASSLFVGLAGQETQYF | TGTGCCAGCAGTTTATTTGTGGGACTAGCGGGCCAAGAGACCCAGTACTTC
TRBJ1-1 | NA | TRBV5-6 | TRBD1 | CASSPWTGTNGEAFF | TGTGCCAGCAGCCCCTGGACAGGGACGAACGGTGAAGCTTTCTTT
TRBJ2-1 | few | TRBV20-1 | TRBD2 | CSARVVAGVTNEQFF | TGCAGTGCTAGAGTGGTAGCGGGAGTAACAAATGAGCAGTTCTTC
TRBJ1-3 | NA | TRBV2 | NA | CASQGSGNTIYF | TGTGCCAGCCAGGGCTCTGGAAACACCATATATTTT
TRBJ2-6 | few | TRBV4-3 | TRBD1 | CASSQARGTGISGANVLTF | TGCGCCAGCAGCCAAGCTAGGGGGACAGGGATCTCTGGGGCCAACGTCCTGACTTTC
TRBJ2-7 | NA | TRBV5-1 | NA | CASSYTRQGGYEQYF | TGCGCCAGCAGCTATACTCGGCAGGGAGGCTACGAGCAGTACTTC
TRBJ1-5 | NA | TRBV4-2 | NA | CASSNGGREPQHF | TGTGCCAGCAGCAACGGGGGCAGAGAGCCCCAGCATTTT
TRBJ2-1 | few | TRBV29-1 | TRBD2 | CSVERGTSGGMYNEQFF | TGCAGCGTTGAAAGGGGGACTAGCGGGGGAATGTACAATGAGCAGTTCTTC
TRBJ2-2 | NA | TRBV10-3 | TRBD1 | CAISESGQGNTGELFF | TGTGCCATCAGTGAGTCGGGACAGGGGAACACCGGGGAGCTGTTTTTT
TRBJ2-3 | few | TRBV7-9 | TRBD2 | CASSTRGLAAYTDTQYF | TGTGCCAGCAGCACCCGAGGACTAGCGGCATACACAGATACGCAGTATTTT
TRBJ2-5 | few | TRBV20-1 | NA | CSARGPGAGETQYF | TGCAGTGCTAGAGGCCCAGGTGCGGGGGAGACCCAGTACTTC
TRBJ2-3 | many | TRBV4-2 | NA | CASAEEAQDTQYF | TGTGCCAGCGCCGAGGAAGCCCAAGATACGCAGTATTTT
TRBJ2-2 | few | TRBV10-2 | NA | CASKGTLNTGELFF | TGCGCCAGCAAAGGGACTTTGAACACCGGGGAGCTGTTTTTT
TRBJ2-3 | many | TRBV5-1 | NA | CASSLTTGTDTQYF | TGCGCCAGCAGCTTGACTACCGGAACAGATACGCAGTATTTT
TRBJ1-4 | few | TRBV19 | NA | CASSKGRATNEKLFF | TGTGCCAGTAGCAAAGGACGCGCAACTAATGAAAAACTGTTTTTT
TRBJ2-6 | NA | TRBV11-2 | NA | CASSLVVGKHLSGANVLTF | TGTGCCAGCAGCTTAGTGGTAGGGAAGCACCTCTCTGGGGCCAACGTCCTGACTTTC
TRBJ2-1 | NA | TRBV27 | TRBD2 | CAISFKGLAGQTSYNEQFF | TGTGCCATCAGTTTTAAGGGACTAGCGGGACAAACCTCCTACAATGAGCAGTTCTTC
TRBJ1-5 | NA | TRBV7-9 | NA | CASSLGVEPQHF | TGTGCCAGCAGCTTAGGGGTGGAGCCCCAGCATTTT
TRBJ2-7 | few | TRBV5-1 | NA | CASSFTGPYEQYF | TGCGCCAGCAGCTTTACAGGGCCCTACGAGCAGTACTTC
TRBJ1-1 | many | TRBV12-3/TRBV12-4 | NA | CASSFGQGGYTEAFF | TGTGCCAGCAGTTTTGGGCAGGGAGGTTACACTGAAGCTTTCTTT
TRBJ2-7 | NA | TRBV4-1 | TRBD2 | CASSHAMTGGEQYF | TGCGCCAGCAGCCACGCAATGACGGGGGGCGAGCAGTACTTC